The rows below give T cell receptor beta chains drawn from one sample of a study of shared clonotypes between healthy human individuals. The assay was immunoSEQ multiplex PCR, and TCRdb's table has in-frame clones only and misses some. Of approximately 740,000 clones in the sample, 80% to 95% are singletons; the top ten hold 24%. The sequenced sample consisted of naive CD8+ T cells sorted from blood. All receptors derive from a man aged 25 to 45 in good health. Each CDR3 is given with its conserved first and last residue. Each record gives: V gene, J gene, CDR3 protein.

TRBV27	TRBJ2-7	CASSLTLREGSYEQYF
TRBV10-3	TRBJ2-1	CAISPTGVDEQFF
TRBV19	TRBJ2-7	CASSPGTGLYEQYF
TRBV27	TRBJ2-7	CASSHTAGGLYEQYF
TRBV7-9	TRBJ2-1	CASVSGSLNEQFF
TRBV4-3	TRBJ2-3	CASSQDFFGSSTDTQYF
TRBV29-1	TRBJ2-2	CSVEDRTSGRAGTGELFF
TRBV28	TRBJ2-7	CASSLGTVESYEQYF
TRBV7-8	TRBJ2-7	CASSFRGLGGNEQYF
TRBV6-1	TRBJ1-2	CASSEAQRLVYGYTF
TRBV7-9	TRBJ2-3	CASSLGGRGTDTQYF
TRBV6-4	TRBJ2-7	CASSRRIAWDRGHYEQYF
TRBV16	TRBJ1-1	CASSPAEGLGTEAFF
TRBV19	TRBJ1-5	CASSIIAYQPQHF
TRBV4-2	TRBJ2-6	CASSQGSGRALSGANVLTF
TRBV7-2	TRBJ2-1	CASSFDSSSYNEQFF
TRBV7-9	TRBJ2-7	CASSFPRGEYEQYF
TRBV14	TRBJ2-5	CASSPTGAGEETQYF
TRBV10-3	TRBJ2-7	CAISDARLGEQYF
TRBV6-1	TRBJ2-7	CASSEVGGWDLSSRNYEQYF
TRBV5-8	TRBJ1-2	CASSSPSTIRYTF
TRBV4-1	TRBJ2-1	CASSQAEVGNEQFF